A selection of T cell receptor beta chains follows, all from one sample in a study of radiotherapy plus CTLA-4 blockade in lung cancer. Produced via immunoSEQ multiplex PCR; TCRdb's table is partial and in-frame only. Of 40,000 to 45,000 clones listed, roughly 67% are singletons. The sample in question was peripheral blood, obtained from a patient treated with radiotherapy plus ipilimumab. These receptors were collected from a human donor with non-small cell lung cancer who had a partial response to radiotherapy plus ipilimumab. CDR3s include the opening cysteine and the closing phenylalanine or tryptophan. Each record gives: J gene, V gene, clone size, D gene, CDR3 DNA, CDR3 protein. D genes are given only for firm matches. Some rows have no size entry. The others give once, few or many, or a class for an expanded clone.

J gene: TRBJ1-4
V gene: TRBV5-1
clone size: -
D gene: TRBD1
CDR3 DNA: TGCGCCAGCAGCCTGACGCCAGGGGGCGGGTTTGAAAAACTGTTTTTT
CDR3 protein: CASSLTPGGGFEKLFF

J gene: TRBJ2-1
V gene: TRBV30
clone size: -
D gene: TRBD2
CDR3 DNA: TGTGCCTGTCAGCACGGGGGGGCAAGTGGTGAGCAGTTCTTC
CDR3 protein: CACQHGGASGEQFF

J gene: TRBJ2-1
V gene: TRBV2
clone size: -
D gene: TRBD2
CDR3 DNA: TGTGCCAGCAGCGCGGGACTAGCGGGAAACAATGAGCAGTTCTTC
CDR3 protein: CASSAGLAGNNEQFF

J gene: TRBJ2-1
V gene: TRBV5-4
clone size: few
D gene: TRBD2
CDR3 DNA: TGTGCCAGCAGCCCCGGCGGGCTAGCGGGCTACAATGAGCAGTTCTTC
CDR3 protein: CASSPGGLAGYNEQFF

J gene: TRBJ2-1
V gene: TRBV30
clone size: -
D gene: TRBD2
CDR3 DNA: TGTGCCTGGAGCCGGGAGGGTTTACATGAGCAGTTCTTC
CDR3 protein: CAWSREGLHEQFF

J gene: TRBJ1-5
V gene: TRBV7-2
clone size: -
D gene: -
CDR3 DNA: TGTGCCAGCAGCTTAGCGGCAGATCGCAATCAGCCCCAGCATTTT
CDR3 protein: CASSLAADRNQPQHF

J gene: TRBJ1-6
V gene: TRBV4-1
clone size: -
D gene: TRBD1
CDR3 DNA: TGCGCCAGCAGTCCCGTTCCTGGACAGGGACATAATTCACCCCTCCACTTT
CDR3 protein: CASSPVPGQGHNSPLHF

J gene: TRBJ2-2
V gene: TRBV5-4
clone size: -
D gene: TRBD1
CDR3 DNA: TGTGCCAGCAGTCCTCAGGGGGCGAACACCGGGGAGCTGTTTTTT
CDR3 protein: CASSPQGANTGELFF

J gene: TRBJ2-1
V gene: TRBV30
clone size: -
D gene: -
CDR3 DNA: TGTGCCTGGAGTGTACTAGGCAGCTACAATGAGCAGTTCTTC
CDR3 protein: CAWSVLGSYNEQFF

J gene: TRBJ2-3
V gene: TRBV11-2
clone size: -
D gene: TRBD2
CDR3 DNA: TGTGCCAGCAGCTCGCGGACTAGCGAGACAGATACGCAGTATTTT
CDR3 protein: CASSSRTSETDTQYF

J gene: TRBJ1-2
V gene: TRBV5-5
clone size: -
D gene: -
CDR3 DNA: TGTGCCAGCAGCTTCCAGGGAATTGGTGGCTACACCTTC
CDR3 protein: CASSFQGIGGYTF

J gene: TRBJ2-2
V gene: TRBV7-2
clone size: -
D gene: TRBD2
CDR3 DNA: TGTGCCAGCAGCACGGGCCTACTAGCGGGGGCCGCGAACACCGGGGAGCTGTTTTTT
CDR3 protein: CASSTGLLAGAANTGELFF

J gene: TRBJ1-4
V gene: TRBV30
clone size: -
D gene: -
CDR3 DNA: TGTGCCTGGAGTGAACAGGGAAGACTGTTTTTT
CDR3 protein: CAWSEQGRLFF

J gene: TRBJ2-1
V gene: TRBV5-1
clone size: -
D gene: -
CDR3 DNA: TGCGCCAGCAGCTCGCTGGCTAGCATCAATGAGCAGTTCTTC
CDR3 protein: CASSSLASINEQFF

J gene: TRBJ2-7
V gene: TRBV25-1
clone size: -
D gene: -
CDR3 DNA: TGTGCCAGCAGTGATGTAGTAACCCACCGCTACGAGCAGTACTTC
CDR3 protein: CASSDVVTHRYEQYF

J gene: TRBJ1-1
V gene: TRBV7-2
clone size: few
D gene: -
CDR3 DNA: TGTGCCAGCAGCTTACTCGGGTGGTTGAACACTGAAGCTTTCTTT
CDR3 protein: CASSLLGWLNTEAFF

J gene: TRBJ2-7
V gene: TRBV5-5
clone size: -
D gene: TRBD2
CDR3 DNA: TGTGCCAGCAGCTTGGCCGGGGGACTAGCGGGAGGCCAGGCTTTCGAGCAGTACTTC
CDR3 protein: CASSLAGGLAGGQAFEQYF

J gene: TRBJ2-1
V gene: TRBV6-4
clone size: -
D gene: TRBD1
CDR3 DNA: TGTGCCAGCAGTGCACAGGGGTCCTACAATGAGCAGTTCTTC
CDR3 protein: CASSAQGSYNEQFF

J gene: TRBJ2-3
V gene: TRBV10-1
clone size: once
D gene: -
CDR3 DNA: TGCGCCAGCAGACGCGGGGAAAACACAGATACGCAGTATTTT
CDR3 protein: CASRRGENTDTQYF

J gene: TRBJ1-4
V gene: TRBV28
clone size: -
D gene: TRBD1
CDR3 DNA: TGTGCCAGCTTGGACAGGGGCCGCGAAAAACTGTTTTTT
CDR3 protein: CASLDRGREKLFF

J gene: TRBJ2-3
V gene: TRBV29-1
clone size: -
D gene: TRBD2
CDR3 DNA: TGCAGCGTTGAAGGCTCTAGCGGGACTAGCACAGATACGCAGTATTTT
CDR3 protein: CSVEGSSGTSTDTQYF

J gene: TRBJ2-5
V gene: TRBV7-6
clone size: few
D gene: TRBD2
CDR3 DNA: TGTGCCAGCAGCTTAGTGATCCCGCTAGCGGGGTACCAAGAGACCCAGTACTTC
CDR3 protein: CASSLVIPLAGYQETQYF

J gene: TRBJ2-3
V gene: TRBV27
clone size: -
D gene: TRBD2
CDR3 DNA: TGTGCCAGCAGCCCCCCGGGGGGGCGGGATACGCAGTATTTT
CDR3 protein: CASSPPGGRDTQYF

J gene: TRBJ1-5
V gene: TRBV6-1
clone size: -
D gene: -
CDR3 DNA: TGTGCCAGCAGTGAATCAAGAGTCGGGGGAAATCAGCCCCAGCATTTT
CDR3 protein: CASSESRVGGNQPQHF

J gene: TRBJ2-1
V gene: TRBV7-2
clone size: -
D gene: TRBD2
CDR3 DNA: TGTGCCAGCAGCTCTAGCGGGGGCTCCTACAATGAGCAGTTCTTC
CDR3 protein: CASSSSGGSYNEQFF

J gene: TRBJ2-5
V gene: TRBV2
clone size: -
D gene: TRBD2
CDR3 DNA: TGTGCCAGCAAAAAGCGGGGGGGGCCACAAGAGACCCAGTACTTC
CDR3 protein: CASKKRGGPQETQYF

J gene: TRBJ2-3
V gene: TRBV5-1
clone size: -
D gene: TRBD2
CDR3 DNA: TGCGCCAGCAGCCCAGGACTAGCGGGAGCCACAGATACGCAGTATTTT
CDR3 protein: CASSPGLAGATDTQYF

J gene: TRBJ2-1
V gene: TRBV2
clone size: -
D gene: -
CDR3 DNA: TGTGCCAGCCCGAGTACGGGGTACAATGAGCAGTTCTTC
CDR3 protein: CASPSTGYNEQFF

J gene: TRBJ2-7
V gene: TRBV5-1
clone size: -
D gene: -
CDR3 DNA: TGCGCCAGCAGCTTGGGTCTAGTGGGAGGAAACTACGAGCAGTACTTC
CDR3 protein: CASSLGLVGGNYEQYF

J gene: TRBJ2-3
V gene: TRBV7-3
clone size: -
D gene: TRBD2
CDR3 DNA: TGTGCCAGCAGCAGTGTGCGGGGGGGCCGGGATACGCAGTATTTT
CDR3 protein: CASSSVRGGRDTQYF

J gene: TRBJ1-2
V gene: TRBV5-6
clone size: -
D gene: TRBD1
CDR3 DNA: TGTGCCAGCAGCCGGGACAGAAGCTATGGCTACACCTTC
CDR3 protein: CASSRDRSYGYTF

J gene: TRBJ2-1
V gene: TRBV5-4
clone size: once
D gene: TRBD2
CDR3 DNA: TGTGCCAGCAGCCGGGGGACTAGCGGGGGACCCTACAATGAGCAGTTCTTC
CDR3 protein: CASSRGTSGGPYNEQFF

J gene: TRBJ2-1
V gene: TRBV2
clone size: -
D gene: TRBD1
CDR3 DNA: TGTGCCAGCAGAACAGGGGCTGAGCAGTTCTTC
CDR3 protein: CASRTGAEQFF

J gene: TRBJ2-3
V gene: TRBV10-3
clone size: -
D gene: -
CDR3 DNA: TGTGCCATCAGTGAGTCGTGGGCACCCACAGATACGCAGTATTTT
CDR3 protein: CAISESWAPTDTQYF

J gene: TRBJ1-4
V gene: TRBV7-3
clone size: -
D gene: TRBD1
CDR3 DNA: TGTGCCAGCAGCTTAAACCCGGGACAGGGTGAAGCATTAAGCTCAACTAATGAAAAACTGTTTTTT
CDR3 protein: CASSLNPGQGEALSSTNEKLFF

J gene: TRBJ2-7
V gene: TRBV19
clone size: -
D gene: TRBD2
CDR3 DNA: TGTGCCAGTAGCCCGGGGGTAGCGGGAGCGCTCTCCTACGAGCAGTACTTC
CDR3 protein: CASSPGVAGALSYEQYF

J gene: TRBJ1-4
V gene: TRBV6-1
clone size: -
D gene: -
CDR3 DNA: TGTGCCAGCAGACAGACTAATGAAAAACTGTTTTTT
CDR3 protein: CASRQTNEKLFF

J gene: TRBJ2-5
V gene: TRBV30
clone size: -
D gene: TRBD2
CDR3 DNA: TGTGCCTGGAGTGTATTGCGGGGGCAAGAGACCCAGTACTTC
CDR3 protein: CAWSVLRGQETQYF

J gene: TRBJ1-6
V gene: TRBV5-1
clone size: -
D gene: -
CDR3 DNA: TGCGCCAGCTCCGGCGGGATATATAATTCACCCCTCCACTTT
CDR3 protein: CASSGGIYNSPLHF